Given below is one TCR beta chain in context. The antigen is undetermined. These data are taken from a study of post-analysis software for immune sequencing data. About the study: There were relapsing-remitting, secondary progressive and progressive-relapsing multiple sclerosis among the disease courses included.

This CDR3 region has 13 residues. Germline V gene lookup returns CDR1 DFQATT and CDR2 SNEGSKA (reference sequence). Unmatched junction bases numbered 6, after V lost 5 bases and J lost 3 bases. Unique molecular identifiers had been added to the TCR beta cDNA libraries. One entry per CDR3 protein, called by TCRdb with MiXCR from the PCR reads. The sample holds 350,000 to 450,000 distinct CDR3 sequences, around a third seen once. Study results and limitations: Diversity measured as normalized Chao1 was significantly lower in multiple sclerosis patients than in controls. Controls had lower frequencies than patients of about 5 TRBV segments, which included TRBV5-6, TRBV5-1 and TRBV20-1. F measure showed strong co-clustering of same-batch samples.

The origin of this receptor is a girl between 10 and 17 years old with multiple sclerosis. The sample consisted of blood. The V gene is TRBV20-1, the J gene TRBJ2-7; TRBD2 aligns across 8 bases. The CDR3 loop is CSAPREGGYEQYF. Here the CDR3 DNA reads TGCAGTGCTCCCCGGGAGGGAGGCTACGAGCAGTACTTC.